Below, 19 T cell receptor beta chains from the same sample are listed, as sequenced in a study of tumor and adjacent non-tumor tissue in lung cancer. No cell sorting was done before RNA was extracted from the tissue. Three rounds of nested PCR, following a modified ARM-PCR protocol, produced the TCRbeta library. TCRdb called the multiplex PCR reads again in MiXCR, with one record for every CDR3 protein. The sample holds tens of thousands of distinct CDR3 sequences, about 61% seen once. The material sequenced was lung tumor tissue. These receptors were collected from a man aged 50-60 years with non-small cell lung cancer.

CDR3 protein: CASSRTGGGQPQHF. CDR3 DNA sequence: TGTGCCAGCAGCAGGACCGGGGGGGGGCAGCCCCAGCATTTT. The V gene is TRBV6-5, the J gene TRBJ1-5, with D possibly matching TRBD1 (5 bases). V lost 6 bases to trimming and J lost 7 bases, with 16 bases between them. This CDR3 has 14 residues. Germline loops: CDR1 MNHEY, CDR2 SVGAGI.

This clonotype was seen more than once but under ten times. A much larger clone sits a single nucleotide away, making a read error possible. This rearrangement joins TRBV6-2 or TRBV6-3 to TRBJ2-1; 8 bases fit TRBD2. Looked up from germline, CDR1 is MNHEY and CDR2 is SVGEGT. This CDR3 has 16 amino acids. CDR3 nucleotides: TGTGCCAGCAGTCCTTATAGCGGGAATACCTACAATGAGCAGTCCTTC. Protein product: CASSPYSGNTYNEQSF.

Worth noting for this clonotype: One end of the junction is discordant with germline, which a read error may explain. This chain links TRBV20-1 with TRBJ2-2; 7 bases map to TRBD1. Germline values: CDR1 DFQATT, CDR2 SNEGSKA (reference sequence). The CDR3 consists of 15 residues. The CDR3, as DNA: TGTTGTGCTAGAGGGGGTGAGGGGGCGGACGGGGAGCTGTTTTTT. Translated, it gives CCARGGEGADGELFF.

This clonotype was picked up a small number of times. A much larger clone sits a single nucleotide away, making a read error possible. V is TRBV6-5 and J is TRBJ1-3, with a weak D call TRBD1 (6 bases). Germline values: CDR1 MNHEY, CDR2 SVGAGI. Between the trimmed V and J ends, which lost 5 bases and 2 bases, there was a span of 10 bases. The CDR3 has 14 amino acids. CDR3 amino acids: CASSRTEPGNTIYF. DNA for the CDR3: TGTGCCAGCAGTCGGACAGAGCCTGGAAACACCATATATTTT.

The chain recombines TRBV11-1 with TRBJ2-7, with D perhaps being TRBD1 or TRBD2 (6 bases each). Per the germline V gene, CDR1 is SGHAT and CDR2 is FQDESV (reference sequence). V dropped 3 bases and J dropped 13 bases, with 22 bases sitting between them. The CDR3 loop spans 14 amino acids. The CDR3 here is CASSLEGQSYGHYF. The CDR3 coding sequence is TGTGCCAGCAGCTTGGAGGGACAATCCTACGGACATTACTTC.

A word on this clonotype: This may be a read error: a much more frequent sequence differs by one nucleotide. J is TRBJ1-1 and V is TRBV6-5; D might be TRBD1 (5 bases). CDR3 size: 14 residues. V gave up 6 bases and J gave up 4 bases, with 15 bases separating them. Germline-derived CDR1 and CDR2 are MNHEY and SVGAGI. CDR3 in amino acids: CASRDTPSFTEAFF. As DNA, the CDR3 is TGTGCCAGCAGGGACACCCCGAGTTTCACTGAAGCTTTCTTT.

In regard to this clonotype: As the CDR3 is not closed by the conserved phenylalanine or tryptophan, this likely results from a read error. The chain joins TRBV4-1 to TRBJ1-2; possibly TRBD1 for D (5 bases). V lost 10 bases and J 7 bases, leaving 19 bases between the germline ends. Germline CDR1 MGHRA, CDR2 YSYEKL. The CDR3 consists of 13 residues. The CDR3 reads CATKGPAAFGYTI. CDR3 DNA sequence: TGCGCCACCAAGGGGCCCGCAGCGTTTGGCTACACCATC.

Of note for this clonotype: Given a much more abundant clone one base away, this may be a read error. The chain joins TRBV6-5 to TRBJ2-3; either TRBD1 or TRBD2 may supply D (5 bases each). Germline CDR1 is MNHEY and CDR2 is SVGAGI. This CDR3 has 13 amino acids. The CDR3 spells CASRDSGTDMQYF. The DNA of the CDR3 is TGTGCCAGCAGAGACAGCGGCACAGATATGCAGTATTTT.

This clonotype was seen a single time. The conserved final phenylalanine or tryptophan is absent from the CDR3, which likely points to a read error. This chain joins TRBV11-3 and TRBJ2-3; 9 nucleotides match TRBD2. Germline V gene sequence: CDR1 SGHNT, CDR2 YENEEA. The CDR3 contains 15 residues. V lost 6 bases to trimming and J lost 1 base; unmatched junction nucleotides: 5. The CDR3 DNA reads as TGTGCCAGCAGTGCCAGGACTAGCGGCACAGATACGCAGTATTTA. Translating it yields CASSARTSGTDTQYL.

This clonotype was seen more than once but under ten times. The chain uses TRBV5-4 and TRBJ1-6; D gene uncertain. Germline assignment: CDR1 SGHNT and CDR2 YYREEE (reference sequence). Trimming took off 5 bases at V and 5 bases at J, with 23 bases between the two ends. CDR3 length: 18 amino acids. Here the CDR3 DNA reads TGTGCCAGCAGGACCCCAGAGGGAAGAGGCCTCCATAATTCACCCCTCCACTTT. Its protein is CASRTPEGRGLHNSPLHF.

A word on this clonotype: This may be a read error: a much more frequent sequence differs by one nucleotide. This rearrangement joins TRBV6-5 to TRBJ2-5; TRBD1 might be the D (6 bases). Germline lookup yields CDR1 MNHEY and CDR2 SVGAGI. The CDR3 is 15 residues long. As DNA, the CDR3 is TGTGCCAGCGGTTACTCGTACAGGGCCGAAGAGACCCAGTACTTC. It is translated as CASGYSYRAEETQYF.

This clonotype has ten or more counts. V and J are TRBV6-6 and TRBJ1-6, with 10 positions matching TRBD1. V trimming: 5 bases; J trimming: 11 bases; junction bases outside the gene matches: 6. Germline lookup yields CDR1 MNHNY and CDR2 SVGAGI (reference sequence). The CDR3 is 14 amino acids. CDR3 amino acids: CASSPGTGAAPLHF. The CDR3 DNA follows: TGTGCCAGCAGTCCCGGGACAGGGGCAGCACCCCTCCACTTT.

J is TRBJ2-5 and V is TRBV12-3 or TRBV12-4; a possible D gene is TRBD2 (5 bases). This CDR3 region has 15 residues. Trimming left V 5 bases short and J 3 bases short, with 16 bases between. Written as DNA, the CDR3 is TGTGCCAGCAGTCCTCGGGATACCGGGGAAGAGACCCAGTACTTC. Translating it yields CASSPRDTGEETQYF.

Concerning this clonotype: Being one base from a much bigger clone, this may be a read error. The chain uses TRBV13 and TRBJ2-1, with D possibly matching TRBD2 (5 bases). The CDR3 length is 14 residues. Germline V gene data show CDR1 as PRHDT and CDR2 as FYEKMQ (reference sequence). CDR3 region: CVSNRRETYNEQFF. In DNA form, the CDR3 reads TGTGTCAGCAACAGACGGGAAACCTACAATGAGCAGTTCTTC.

This clonotype has ten or more counts. The genes are TRBV12-3 or TRBV12-4 and TRBJ2-4; no clear D. The CDR3 has 14 residues. Trimming pared 2 bases from V and 0 bases from J, leaving 5 bases between. CDR3 nucleotides: TGTGCCAGCAGTTTACTTGGAGCCAAAAACATTCAGTACTTC. Translation gives CASSLLGAKNIQYF.

The chain couples TRBV29-1 to TRBJ2-3, with D unclear. The V gene lost 3 bases and the J gene lost 5 bases, with 6 bases spanning the gap. Germline values: CDR1 SQVTM, CDR2 ANQGSEA. CDR3 size: 11 residues. In DNA form, the CDR3 reads TGCAGCGTTGAGGGGATAGATACGCAGTATTTT. It translates to CSVEGIDTQYF.

As for this clonotype: A much larger clone differs by one base, so this may be a read error. The chain carries TRBV6-1 and TRBJ2-7; D not resolved. CDR1 and CDR2 (germline): MNHNS, SASEGT. Trimming removed 0 bases at V and 4 bases at J, with 16 bases between. CDR3 length: 16 amino acids. The CDR3 spells CASSEATGPIYYEQYF. The DNA for the CDR3 is TGTGCCAGCAGTGAAGCAACTGGGCCCATTTATTACGAGCAGTACTTC.

This clonotype showed up just once. A junction boundary mismatches the germline segment, possibly from a read error. This chain connects TRBV20-1 to TRBJ1-5; weak D call: TRBD1 (5 bases). The germline V gene encodes CDR1 DFQATT and CDR2 SNEGSKA (reference sequence). The CDR3 is 15 amino acids. Here the CDR3 reads CSARSSSGGTLPRHF. The CDR3 bases are TGCAGTGCTAGATCTTCCTCTGGGGGGACTCTACCCCGGCATTTT.

The chain employs TRBV20-1 and TRBJ2-2; 7 nucleotides line up with TRBD1. The germline CDR1 and CDR2 sequences are DFQATT and SNEGSKA (reference sequence). V gave up 5 bases and J gave up 2 bases; unmatched junction bases: 20. The CDR3 is made up of 19 amino acids. The CDR3 region has the DNA TGCAGTGCTCATTACTGGACAGGCAATTCAACCTTAAACACCGGGGAGCTGTTTTTT. Translating gives CSAHYWTGNSTLNTGELFF.